This T cell receptor beta chain emerged from a study of PD-L1 blockade in urothelial cancer. Overall study context: Blood analysis occurred 3 weeks (second dose) and 6 weeks after treatment start.

Assay: immunoSEQ multiplex PCR; the TCRdb copy retains only in-frame clones and omits some. This sample has fewer than 45,000 clones; approximately 78% occur once, and the top ten carry under 4%. The ends were cut back, 6 bases at V and 4 bases at J, with 13 bases in the middle. The CDR3 is made up of 14 amino acids. Germline V gene lookup returns CDR1 MNHEY and CDR2 SVGAGI. Patients were diagnosed with urothelial carcinoma, either locally advanced or metastatic. This TCR came from a man aged 70 or older with urothelial cancer. Source: PBMCs, taken around atezolizumab (anti-PD-L1) treatment. The chain couples TRBV6-5 to TRBJ2-1; TRBD2 might be the D (5 bases). DNA of the CDR3: TGTGCCAGCAGATCCGGGCGGGCATACAATGAGCAGTTCTTC. Translated, it gives CASRSGRAYNEQFF.